The following is a TCR beta chain sequence with its context. Generated by immunoSEQ multiplex PCR, the TCRdb table keeps only in-frame clones and is missing some. The sample includes about 66,000 clones, 88% seen only once; the top ten take just over 4.5%. The CDR3 is 14 amino acids. Trimming shortened V by 2 bases and J by 1 base, and 9 bases separated the two germline ends. Germline V gives CDR1 KGHSH, CDR2 LQKENI. This specimen belongs to a study of technical replicates of blood from several donors. The chain recombines TRBV18 with TRBJ2-7, with a tentative D call TRBD2 (5 bases). The source material was PBMCs. This sequence originates from a human donor in good health. Some clones in this sample may be carry-over from other donors' samples. The DNA of the CDR3 is TGTGCCAGCTCACCATCCAGCGGATCCTACGAGCAGTACTTC. Amino acids: CASSPSSGSYEQYF.